Described below is a single TCR beta chain sequence and its context. Its specificity is not known. Between the trimmed V and J ends, which lost 1 base and 6 bases, there was a span of 13 bases. CDR1 and CDR2 (germline): SGHTA, FQGNSA. The CDR3 has 15 residues. This record belongs to a study of shared clonotypes between healthy human individuals. This table comes from immunoSEQ multiplex PCR, and its TCRdb copy is limited to in-frame clones, with some not included. The sample shows around 2.1 million clones, approximately 94% of them seen only once. Study results and caveats: Memory subsets generally showed lower estimated richness than naive subsets.

The chain uses TRBV7-2 and TRBJ1-5; the D gene is possibly TRBD1 (5 bases). The sample consisted of naive CD4+ T cells sorted from blood. Subset reported: CD45RA+ positively selected. The clonotype was recovered from a man aged 18 to 29 in good health. The DNA of the CDR3 is TGTGCCAGCAGCTTAGATGGCAGGGTATCTCAGCCCCAGCATTTT. Encoded protein: CASSLDGRVSQPQHF.